This T cell receptor (beta chain) was found in a study of T cells in Graves' hyperthyroidism and ophthalmopathy. Germline CDR1 is SEHNR and CDR2 is FQNEAQ (reference sequence). V dropped 4 bases and J dropped 5 bases, with 18 bases sitting between them. The CDR3 consists of 15 residues. Stable hyperthyroidism: no ophthalmopathy progression over 18 months of follow-up. On the basis of clinical symptoms, serum thyroxine and TRAb, thyroid ultrasound and orbital computed tomography, diagnoses were made. TCR beta CDR3 regions were amplified from RNA transcripts. The HTBI primer set was used in a first-round RT-PCR of the TCR CDR3. TCRdb re-called the multiplex PCR reads with MiXCR, one entry per CDR3 protein. The top ten clones hold more than 7.5% of a sample with approximately 500,000 distinct CDR3 sequences, roughly 50% of them seen once. This clonotype has ten or more counts.

Sequences were obtained from peripheral blood or thyroid tissue (not recorded which). V usage is TRBV7-9 and J usage is TRBJ2-7; D is unresolved. The receptor was derived from a woman under 30 with Graves' hyperthyroidism. CDR3 sequence: CASSSSGVSGHEQYF. DNA of the CDR3: TGTGCCAGCAGCTCTTCTGGGGTATCGGGCCACGAGCAGTACTTC.